This T cell receptor (beta chain) was identified in a study of T-cell memory formation after mild COVID-19. Study as a whole: Among the donors, TCR clusters were largely specific to each donor.

The V gene's germline CDR1 is SEHNR and CDR2 FQNEAQ (reference sequence). This CDR3 region has 15 residues. V shed 5 bases and J shed 1 base, with 14 bases lying between them. MiXCR was run by TCRdb on the 5' RACE reads, yielding one entry per CDR3 protein. The sample carries about 250,000 distinct CDR3 sequences, less than 20% recorded once. Notes on the study in general: Clones that shrank (day 15 to 85) were balanced CD4/CD8, whereas later expanders leaned CD4+.

This clonotype was counted a few times. What it recognizes is unknown. The source of this sequence is a man aged 18 to 29 who had mild COVID-19 (a few samples of this study predate the infection). Cell type and time point are not known. Sequencing was carried out using PBMCs or a T cell subset sorted from them (not recorded which). The V and J genes are TRBV7-9 and TRBJ1-1; D unclear. The CDR3 DNA reads as TGTGCCAGCAGCCAGCTCTATGCGCCGAACACTGAAGCTTTCTTT. Protein sequence: CASSQLYAPNTEAFF. The variable domain in full, completed from reference TRBV7-9 and TRBJ1-1, reads DTGVSQNPRHKITKRGQNVTFRCDPISEHNRLYWYRQTLGQGPEFLTYFQNEAQLEKSRLLSDRFSAERPKGSFSTLEIQRTEQGDSAMYLCASSQLYAPNTEAFFGQGTRLTVV.